This T cell receptor beta chain was found in a study of blood T cells in healthy people across ages. Sample-barcoded 5' priming and a J-beta primer mix drove a second PCR of roughly 7 to 11 cycles. TCRdb re-analysed the 5' RACE reads in MiXCR, keeping a single row per CDR3 protein. This sample has 1.8 million or so distinct CDR3 sequences, with approximately 40% found just once. This CDR3 spans 17 amino acids. Germline trimming cut 5 bases from V and 12 bases from J; bases unmatched to any gene: 22. Germline V gives CDR1 MNHNS, CDR2 SASEGT. The chain carries TRBV6-1 and TRBJ2-3; 8 nucleotides match TRBD1. This TCR was sampled from a human donor in good health. The material sequenced was blood. The CDR3 sequence is CASSQQPTGGYTGTQYF. CDR3 in DNA: TGTGCCAGCAGTCAGCAACCAACAGGGGGTTACACAGGTACACAGTATTTT.